This is a list of T cell receptor beta chains from one sample in a study of human T cells and chemical hapten exposure. Each CDR3 protein gets one entry after TCRdb re-called the RACE reads with MiXCR. The data show tens of thousands of distinct CDR3 sequences, with 10% to 13% seen just once and approximately 1.4% held by the top ten. The sequencing used whole blood, collected in connection with sensitization to the hapten diphenylcyclopropenone (DPC). Every receptor here comes from a woman in her 50s with alopecia areata. Some clones in this sample may be carry-over from other donors' samples. The CDR3 runs from the conserved cysteine through the conserved F or W. Each record gives: J gene, D gene, V gene, clone size, CDR3 DNA, CDR3 protein. A D gene is named only where the DNA matches it firmly. Clone size is given for some rows only: seen once, a few or many times, or a class if the clone is expanded.

J: TRBJ2-7
D: TRBD2
V: TRBV11-2
size: -
DNA: TGTGCCAGCAGCTTAGGCGGGAGGGCCCGGGAGCAGTACTTC
CDR3: CASSLGGRAREQYF

J: TRBJ2-7
D: TRBD2
V: TRBV4-3
size: -
DNA: TGCGCCAGCAGCCAGGCCCCGGGAGGGGCCCACGAGCAGTACTTC
CDR3: CASSQAPGGAHEQYF

J: TRBJ2-5
D: -
V: TRBV21-1
size: many
DNA: TGTGCCAGCTCCTACCCCGGGACTAGCGGGAAAGAGACCCAGTACTTC
CDR3: CASSYPGTSGKETQYF

J: TRBJ2-7
D: -
V: TRBV6-2/TRBV6-3
size: few
DNA: TGTGCCAGCAGCCCTACAAAGGGGAGCGAGCAGTACTTC
CDR3: CASSPTKGSEQYF

J: TRBJ2-3
D: -
V: TRBV7-9
size: -
DNA: TGTGCCAGCAGCCGCCTACAGGGAACAGATACGCAGTATTTT
CDR3: CASSRLQGTDTQYF

J: TRBJ2-1
D: TRBD2
V: TRBV5-1
size: -
DNA: TGCGCCAGCAGCACCCACTTAGCGGGAGAAATGGGCAATGAGCAGTTCTTC
CDR3: CASSTHLAGEMGNEQFF

J: TRBJ1-6
D: -
V: TRBV6-5
size: many
DNA: TGTGCCAGCACCGCCGGACGGACCTATAATTCACCCCTCCACTTT
CDR3: CASTAGRTYNSPLHF

J: TRBJ2-4
D: -
V: TRBV18
size: many
DNA: TGTGCCAGCTCACCAGGAGCCAAAAACATTCAGTACTTC
CDR3: CASSPGAKNIQYF

J: TRBJ1-4
D: -
V: TRBV28
size: -
DNA: TGTGCCAGCAGCTTCACGAATGAAAAACTGTTTTTT
CDR3: CASSFTNEKLFF

J: TRBJ2-4
D: -
V: TRBV5-1
size: -
DNA: TGCGCCAGCAGCTTGGAGGGTAGAGTCGTAGAATCCAAAAACATTCAGTACTTC
CDR3: CASSLEGRVVESKNIQYF

J: TRBJ2-2
D: TRBD2
V: TRBV7-9
size: few
DNA: TGTGCCAGCAGAGGACTAGCGTCGAACACCGGGGAGCTGTTTTTT
CDR3: CASRGLASNTGELFF

J: TRBJ2-1
D: TRBD2
V: TRBV24-1
size: many
DNA: TGTGCCACCAGTGATCCCTCCCCCCGGCAGCGGGAGGGCTATAATGAGCAGTTCTTC
CDR3: CATSDPSPRQREGYNEQFF

J: TRBJ2-7
D: TRBD1
V: TRBV11-2
size: few
DNA: TGTGCCAGCAGCACTCGGACAGGGGGACGCGACGAGCAGTACTTC
CDR3: CASSTRTGGRDEQYF

J: TRBJ2-3
D: -
V: TRBV3-1
size: few
DNA: TGTGCCAGCAGCCAAGAACTTCCTAGGGATACGCAGTATTTT
CDR3: CASSQELPRDTQYF

J: TRBJ2-3
D: -
V: TRBV12-3/TRBV12-4
size: few
DNA: TGTGCCAGCAACGCGGGCCCGCATACGCAGTATTTT
CDR3: CASNAGPHTQYF

J: TRBJ1-6
D: TRBD1
V: TRBV7-6
size: -
DNA: TGTGCCAGCAGCTTAGCTGGGACAGAAAATTCACCCCTCCACTTT
CDR3: CASSLAGTENSPLHF

J: TRBJ2-7
D: -
V: TRBV7-8
size: many
DNA: TGTGCCAGCAGCTTAGCGGGAGCCCCCTACGAGCAGTACTTC
CDR3: CASSLAGAPYEQYF

J: TRBJ1-4
D: -
V: TRBV7-3
size: few
DNA: TGTGCCAGCAGCTTCTCAACTAATGAAAAACTGTTTTTT
CDR3: CASSFSTNEKLFF

J: TRBJ1-1
D: -
V: TRBV7-2
size: -
DNA: TGTGCCAGCAGCTTAGGGTTATACACTGAAGCTTTCTTT
CDR3: CASSLGLYTEAFF

J: TRBJ2-3
D: -
V: TRBV29-1
size: many
DNA: TGCAGCGTTGGGGTCGACCACTCCACAGATACGCAGTATTTT
CDR3: CSVGVDHSTDTQYF

J: TRBJ2-1
D: TRBD2
V: TRBV28
size: -
DNA: TGTGCCAGTTCAATAGCGGGCCTCCCCGGGGAGCAGTTCTTC
CDR3: CASSIAGLPGEQFF

J: TRBJ2-3
D: -
V: TRBV6-2/TRBV6-3
size: few
DNA: TGTGCCAGCACGTTACGGGGCGGAAGCACAGATACGCAGTATTTT
CDR3: CASTLRGGSTDTQYF

J: TRBJ2-7
D: TRBD2
V: TRBV5-1
size: -
DNA: TGCGCCAGCAGCTTGGTAGCTGGCGGGAGCTCCTACGAGCAGTACTTC
CDR3: CASSLVAGGSSYEQYF

J: TRBJ2-2
D: -
V: TRBV2
size: -
DNA: TGTGCCAGCACCCCCGACACCGGGGAGCTGTTTTTT
CDR3: CASTPDTGELFF